The 23 T cell receptor beta chains listed next were all sequenced from one sample in a study of blood T cell repertoires in COVID-19. Generated by immunoSEQ multiplex PCR, the TCRdb table keeps only in-frame clones and is missing some. Counted here are approximately 68,000 clones, about 80% occurring once; the ten biggest clones make up 5% to 7%. Material: peripheral blood. These receptors came from a woman aged 55-70 years with acute or convalescent COVID-19.

In nucleotides, the CDR3 is TGCGCCAGCAGCCCCCGTAGACAGGGTTTATCCACTGAAGCTTTCTTT. Protein sequence: CASSPRRQGLSTEAFF. V is TRBV5-1 and J is TRBJ1-1; TRBD1 agrees at 7 bases. The CDR3 covers 16 residues. Trimming removed 4 bases from V and 4 bases from J; junction bases left unmatched: 13. Germline CDR1 and CDR2: SGHRS and YFSETQ.

J is TRBJ1-1 and V is TRBV9; D is perhaps TRBD1 (6 bases). This CDR3 region has 15 residues. The germline V and J ends were trimmed by 4 bases and 1 base, with 14 bases remaining between them. From germline, CDR1 is SGDLS and CDR2 YYNGEE. CDR3 protein: CASSPTGQRNTEAFF. The CDR3 region has the DNA TGTGCCAGCAGCCCGACTGGACAGCGGAACACTGAAGCTTTCTTT.

The chain recombines TRBV6-1 with TRBJ2-3, with 8 nucleotides matching TRBD1. Trimming removed 2 bases from V and 2 bases from J; junction bases left unmatched: 6. Germline CDR1 is MNHNS and CDR2 is SASEGT. This CDR3 is 16 amino acids long. The CDR3 protein is CASSEQGAGSTDTQYF. In nucleotides, the CDR3 is TGTGCCAGCAGTGAACAGGGGGCAGGATCCACAGATACGCAGTATTTT.

J is TRBJ2-1 and V is TRBV24-1; 9 bases fit TRBD2. Unmatched junction bases numbered 11, after V lost 5 bases and J lost 7 bases. The CDR3 sequence is 16 residues long. Per the germline V gene, CDR1 is KGHDR and CDR2 is SFDVKD. The CDR3 region is CATSVSGTSSMNEQFF. Here the CDR3 DNA reads TGTGCCACCAGTGTCTCGGGGACTAGCAGTATGAATGAGCAGTTCTTC.

V is TRBV19 and J is TRBJ1-1, with D possibly matching TRBD1 (6 bases). CDR3 length equals 14 residues. Trimming shortened V by 5 bases and J by 0 bases, and 10 bases separated the two germline ends. CDR1 LNHDA and CDR2 SQIVND come from the germline V gene (reference sequence). The CDR3 region is CASSGGALNTEAFF. The CDR3 coding sequence is TGTGCCAGTAGTGGGGGGGCCCTGAACACTGAAGCTTTCTTT.

The V and J genes are TRBV13 and TRBJ2-4; TRBD2 matches 8 bases. CDR1 and CDR2 from the germline V gene are PRHDT and FYEKMQ (reference sequence). The CDR3 is made up of 14 amino acids. With 5 bases clipped from V and 4 bases from J, the junction kept 4 bases outside the gene matches. The CDR3 DNA reads TGTGCCAGCAGCACACGGGGGGGAAAAAACATTCAGTACTTC. Its translation: CASSTRGGKNIQYF.

The genes are TRBV19 and TRBJ1-1; 8 bases agree with TRBD1. CDR1 and CDR2 (germline): LNHDA, SQIVND (reference sequence). V trimming: 9 bases; J trimming: 1 base; junction bases outside the gene matches: 10. CDR3 length: 15 amino acids. Here the CDR3 reads CASEGQVRANTEAFF. Here the CDR3 DNA reads TGTGCCAGCGAGGGACAGGTAAGGGCGAACACTGAAGCTTTCTTT.

The chain combines TRBV11-2 with TRBJ1-1; D gene unclear. The length of the CDR3 is 15 residues. V lost 2 bases to trimming and J lost 1 base, with 11 bases between them. The V gene's germline CDR1 is SGHAT and CDR2 FQNNGV. The CDR3 DNA reads as TGTGCCAGCAGCTTAAAGGTTGGAGGGAACACTGAAGCTTTCTTT. Encoded protein: CASSLKVGGNTEAFF.

The genes are TRBV6-1 and TRBJ1-6, with 8 positions matching TRBD1. The CDR3 has 16 residues. Trimming cost V 1 base and J 10 bases; bases outside gene matches: 9. The germline CDR1 and CDR2 sequences are MNHNS and SASEGT. The CDR3 DNA is TGTGCCAGCAGTGAAGGGTTCCAGGGGGCAGGATCACCCCTCCACTTT. It translates to CASSEGFQGAGSPLHF.

The chain has TRBV18 and TRBJ2-1; 9 bases line up with TRBD2. Germline CDR1 reads KGHSH; CDR2 reads LQKENI. The CDR3 has 15 amino acids. V lost 2 bases, J lost 9 bases, and 8 bases stayed unmatched. CDR3 DNA: TGTGCCAGCTCACCAGGCGGGGGGGCCACAGGTGAGCAGTTCTTC. It specifies CASSPGGGATGEQFF.

The chain employs TRBV7-3 and TRBJ1-1, with 9 bases aligning to TRBD1. The trim removed 5 bases at V and 5 bases at J, leaving 9 bases unmatched. From germline, CDR1 is SGHTA and CDR2 FQGTGA. CDR3 length: 15 amino acids. CDR3 loop: CASSRTGGVGTEAFF. CDR3 coding DNA: TGTGCCAGCAGCCGAACAGGGGGCGTGGGGACTGAAGCTTTCTTT.

The chain employs TRBV4-2 and TRBJ1-1; 10 bases map to TRBD1. The CDR3 loop spans 16 amino acids. V was pared by 4 bases and J by 5 bases, with 10 bases of the junction left unmatched. Germline loops: CDR1 LGHNA, CDR2 YNFKEQ. In DNA, the CDR3 is TGTGCCAGCAGCCCGACAGGGGGCGCGGCGGAAACTGAAGCTTTCTTT. Translating it yields CASSPTGGAAETEAFF.

This chain connects TRBV2 to TRBJ2-6, with TRBD1 as a possible D gene (6 bases). The CDR3 covers 18 residues. Germline values: CDR1 SNHLY, CDR2 FYNNEI. V gave up 7 bases and J gave up 4 bases, with 23 bases separating them. The CDR3 DNA is TGTGCCAGCACTCTATCGGGACATAGCTCTAAAGGGGCCAACGTCCTGACTTTC. It translates to CASTLSGHSSKGANVLTF.

The gene calls are TRBV5-1 and TRBJ2-3, with 8 positions matching TRBD2. V lost 9 bases, J lost 0 bases, and 6 bases stayed unmatched. Germline CDR1 SGHRS, CDR2 YFSETQ. The CDR3 is made up of 14 amino acids. CDR3 in amino acids: CATFSGTSTDTQYF. The CDR3, as DNA: TGCGCCACCTTTAGCGGGACTAGCACAGATACGCAGTATTTT.

The chain carries TRBV30 and TRBJ2-7; TRBD1 aligns across 7 bases. V trimming: 1 base; J trimming: 7 bases; junction bases outside the gene matches: 7. The CDR3 is 13 amino acids. Germline V gives CDR1 GTSNPN, CDR2 SVGIG (reference sequence). The CDR3 coding sequence is TGTGCCTGGAGTGCTTCGACAGGGCGGGAGCAGTACTTC. It yields the protein CAWSASTGREQYF.

This chain uses TRBV6-1 with TRBJ1-3, with D possibly matching TRBD1 (5 bases). Germline V gives CDR1 MNHNS, CDR2 SASEGT. V was clipped by 2 bases and J by 3 bases, with 26 bases between them. CDR3 size: 20 residues. CDR3: CASSEYSSGAGRDRGNTIYF. The CDR3 coding sequence is TGTGCCAGCAGTGAATATAGTTCTGGAGCAGGCAGGGATCGTGGAAACACCATATATTTT.

This chain links TRBV6-6 with TRBJ2-1; 7 bases are a match to TRBD1. The germline gives CDR1 MNHNY, CDR2 SVGAGI (reference sequence). The CDR3 is 12 residues long. V was clipped by 6 bases and J by 12 bases; unmatched bases: 8. The chain's CDR3 is CASRTGVGVQFF. CDR3 bases: TGTGCCAGCAGAACAGGGGTGGGGGTGCAGTTCTTC.

This chain connects TRBV6-5 to TRBJ1-5; 8 bases align to TRBD1. CDR1 and CDR2 from the germline V gene are MNHEY and SVGAGI. V trimming: 5 bases; J trimming: 2 bases; junction bases outside the gene matches: 5. The CDR3 extends over 15 amino acids. For the CDR3, the DNA is TGTGCCAGCAGTATCGGGGGACAGGGCAATCAGCCCCAGCATTTT. It encodes CASSIGGQGNQPQHF.

This chain uses TRBV6-5 with TRBJ1-2, with D tentatively TRBD1 (5 bases). This CDR3 is 15 amino acids long. V lost 3 bases, J lost 7 bases, and 18 bases lay in between. CDR1 and CDR2 (germline): MNHEY, SVGAGI. CDR3 protein: CASSYLGGGGRGYTF. CDR3 nucleotide sequence: TGTGCCAGCAGTTATCTTGGCGGGGGGGGACGTGGCTACACCTTC.

Here the CDR3 reads CASSLDRYNEKLFF. CDR3 coding DNA: TGTGCCAGCAGCCTGGACAGGTATAATGAAAAACTGTTTTTT. The chain combines TRBV6-5 with TRBJ1-4; the match to TRBD1 covers 7 bases. With 6 bases clipped from V and 4 bases from J, the junction kept 5 bases outside the gene matches. CDR1 is MNHEY, CDR2 SVGAGI, per germline. This CDR3 is 14 amino acids long.

The chain is built from TRBV7-3 and TRBJ1-2, with 8 bases lining up with TRBD1. The CDR3 is made up of 15 amino acids. V dropped 2 bases and J dropped 3; count of bases not matched to a gene: 5. The germline CDR1 and CDR2 sequences are SGHTA and FQGTGA. The CDR3 region is CASSLEGQGDYGYTF. In nucleotides, the CDR3 is TGTGCCAGCAGCTTAGAAGGACAGGGCGACTATGGCTACACCTTC.

The genes are TRBV2 and TRBJ1-2, with TRBD1 matching 7 bases. This CDR3 comprises 13 residues. The trim removed 6 bases at V and 8 bases at J, leaving 9 bases unmatched. The germline V gene encodes CDR1 SNHLY and CDR2 FYNNEI. The CDR3 nucleotides are TGTGCCAGCAGGACAGGGTATTTGGGGGGCTACACCTTC. Amino acids: CASRTGYLGGYTF.

CDR3: CASSLVPGADSSNTEAFF. Here the CDR3 DNA reads TGTGCCAGCAGCTTAGTTCCAGGGGCCGACTCATCGAACACTGAAGCTTTCTTT. This chain uses TRBV7-9 with TRBJ1-1; D possibly corresponds to TRBD1 (6 bases). Trimming removed 1 base from V and 1 base from J, with 19 bases in between. There are 18 residues in the CDR3. The germline CDR1 and CDR2 sequences are SEHNR and FQNEAQ (reference sequence).